Following are 17 T cell receptor beta chains from one sample sequenced in a study of identical twins. One entry per CDR3 protein, called by TCRdb with MiXCR from the 5' RACE reads. The table records about 100,000 distinct CDR3 sequences, 5.9% of them present only once. Material: memory T cells sorted from blood. The receptor source for this set is a woman aged 45-60 years in good health.

This clonotype was recorded at least ten times. J is TRBJ2-1 and V is TRBV6-2 or TRBV6-3, with a weak D call TRBD2 (6 bases). CDR1 is MNHEY and CDR2 is SVGEGT in the germline V gene. The CDR3 contains 17 residues. Deletions cut 2 bases from V and 2 bases from J, with 16 bases between. CDR3 residues: CASSYPPTSSAYNEQFF. For the CDR3, the DNA is TGTGCCAGCAGTTACCCACCCACTAGCTCGGCCTACAATGAGCAGTTCTTC.

This clonotype was recorded a few times. A much larger clonotype is one base distant, so this may be a read error. The gene calls are TRBV6-1 and TRBJ2-5; D gene ambiguous. V was shortened by 0 bases and J by 5 bases, with 13 bases between the two germline ends. Germline V gene lookup returns CDR1 MNHNS and CDR2 SASEGT. The CDR3 contains 15 residues. In DNA, the CDR3 is TGTGCCAGCAGTGAAGCGAGTTTGGATTACGAGACCCAGTACTTC. The encoded protein is CASSEASLDYETQYF.

This clonotype was recorded many times. The chain combines TRBV11-3 with TRBJ2-2, with 10 bases matching TRBD1. Trimming cost V 0 bases and J 7 bases; bases outside gene matches: 8. Germline V gene lookup returns CDR1 SGHNT and CDR2 YENEEA. The CDR3 runs to 17 residues. The CDR3 reads CASSLDTGTGVGGELFF. CDR3 nucleotides: TGTGCCAGCAGCTTAGATACCGGGACAGGGGTCGGCGGGGAGCTGTTTTTT.

This clonotype was seen ten or more times. The chain couples TRBV12-3 or TRBV12-4 to TRBJ1-3; 8 nucleotides agree with TRBD1. The CDR3 has 13 residues. Unmatched junction bases numbered 2, after V lost 3 bases and J lost 7 bases. CDR3 DNA: TGTGCCAGCAGTTTGGACAGGGCCAACACCATATATTTT. Encoded protein: CASSLDRANTIYF.

In its sample, this clonotype was seen many times. The V and J genes are TRBV20-1 and TRBJ1-5; 7 bases match TRBD1. The germline CDR1 and CDR2 sequences are DFQATT and SNEGSKA (reference sequence). V lost 7 bases and J lost 0; bases outside the gene matches: 6. The CDR3 length is 14 residues. The CDR3 DNA reads as TGCAGTGTTCGGGACAGCCTTAGCAATCAGCCCCAGCATTTT. This translates into CSVRDSLSNQPQHF.

This clonotype was seen many times. The gene calls are TRBV28 and TRBJ2-7; D is unclear. Deletions cut 8 bases from V and 3 bases from J, with 11 bases between. The CDR3 has 12 residues. Looked up from germline, CDR1 is MDHEN and CDR2 is SYDVKM. The CDR3 coding sequence is TGTGCCAGCTCCGTGATAGGCTACGAGCAGTACTTC. It translates to CASSVIGYEQYF. Full variable domain (rest looked up from reference TRBV28 and TRBJ2-7): DVKVTQSSRYLVKRTGEKVFLECVQDMDHENMFWYRQDPGLGLRLIYFSYDVKMKEKGDIPEGYSVSREKKERFSLILESASTNQTSMYLCASSVIGYEQYFGPGTRLTVT.

This clonotype showed up many times. CDR3 in DNA: TGCAGTGCTGGCCAATCGGGACCTGAAGCTTTCTTT. This encodes CSAGQSGPEAFF. This chain connects TRBV20-1 to TRBJ1-1; a possible D gene is TRBD1 (5 bases). V lost 5 bases to trimming and J lost 6 bases, with 13 bases between them. The CDR3 is 12 residues long. The germline V gene has CDR1 DFQATT and CDR2 SNEGSKA (reference sequence).

In this sample, this clonotype turned up many times. The genes are TRBV5-1 and TRBJ2-5, with 9 bases aligning to TRBD1. Germline V gene lookup returns CDR1 SGHRS and CDR2 YFSETQ. V lost 3 bases to trimming and J lost 6 bases; unmatched junction nucleotides: 3. CDR3 size: 13 residues. The CDR3 nucleotides are TGCGCCAGCAGCTCTGGACAGGGGAAGACCCAGTACTTC. This translates into CASSSGQGKTQYF.

This clonotype appeared many times. The chain combines TRBV30 with TRBJ2-7, with TRBD2 identical over 8 bases. V lost 0 bases to trimming and J lost 5 bases; unmatched junction nucleotides: 3. CDR1 and CDR2 from the germline V gene are GTSNPN and SVGIG (reference sequence). The CDR3 length is 13 residues. Here the CDR3 DNA reads TGTGCCTGGAGTGTTGCGGGGGGCCACGAGCAGTACTTC. Amino acids: CAWSVAGGHEQYF. Looking up the rest from reference TRBV30 and TRBJ2-7 gives the full variable domain: SQTIHQWPATLVQPVGSPLSLECTVEGTSNPNLYWYRQAAGRGLQLLFYSVGIGQISSEVPQNLSASRPQDRQFILSSKKLLLSDSGFYLCAWSVAGGHEQYFGPGTRLTVT.

This clonotype was seen many times. The CDR3, as DNA: TGTGCCATCAGGGACAGGGACGACACTGAAGCTTTCTTT. Translating it yields CAIRDRDDTEAFF. This sequence joins TRBV10-3 and TRBJ1-1; 8 bases are shared with TRBD1. Losses at the gene ends were 6 bases for V and 3 bases for J; bases not matched to a gene: 3. This CDR3 spans 13 amino acids. Germline V gene lookup returns CDR1 ENHRY and CDR2 SYGVKD.

This clonotype was seen at least ten times. The chain links TRBV9 to TRBJ1-6, with TRBD1 identical over 7 bases. Per the germline V gene, CDR1 is SGDLS and CDR2 is YYNGEE. The CDR3 spans 14 residues. J lost 7 bases, V lost 3 bases, and 4 bases had no gene match. Here the CDR3 reads CASSEGQPNSPLHF. As DNA, the CDR3 is TGTGCCAGCAGCGAGGGACAGCCCAATTCACCCCTCCACTTT.

This clonotype was seen only a few times. The chain combines TRBV24-1 with TRBJ2-6; D gene uncertain. Trimming stripped 7 bases from V and 0 bases from J, with 6 bases between. This CDR3 has 14 residues. Per the germline V gene, CDR1 is KGHDR and CDR2 is SFDVKD. The CDR3: CATSGGSGANVLTF. The CDR3 nucleotides are TGTGCCACCAGCGGTGGCTCTGGGGCCAACGTCCTGACTTTC.

The chain recombines TRBV7-6 with TRBJ2-3; 8 positions agree with TRBD2. The ends lost 6 bases at V and 2 bases at J; junction bases unmatched: 4. The germline CDR1 and CDR2 sequences are SGHVS and FNYEAQ. This CDR3 comprises 14 residues. The CDR3 sequence is CASRLLAATDTQYF. The CDR3 region has the DNA TGTGCCAGCAGATTACTAGCGGCCACAGATACGCAGTATTTT.

This clonotype has at least ten counts. One junction end does not reproduce the germline sequence, and a read error may be involved. The rearrangement links TRBV7-9 to TRBJ2-7; D might be TRBD2 (5 bases). Germline CDR1 SEHNR, CDR2 FQNEAQ (reference sequence). CDR3 length: 14 amino acids. CDR3 sequence reads: CANSFISGRNEQYF. The CDR3 DNA follows: TGTGCCAACAGCTTTATCTCGGGAAGAAACGAGCAGTACTTC.

Comment on this clonotype: Sequence at one end of the junction differs from germline and may be a read error. This chain connects TRBV9 to TRBJ2-5; D is possibly TRBD2 (5 bases). Germline CDR1 reads SGDLS; CDR2 reads YYNGEE. The CDR3 spans 17 residues. The CDR3 nucleotides are TGTGCCAGCTGCGTAGGAGGTTTCTCCCTCCTCCAAGAGACCCAGTACTTC. Translating gives CASCVGGFSLLQETQYF.

This clonotype showed up many times. V gene TRBV5-1 combines with J gene TRBJ1-1, with a weak D call TRBD1 (6 bases). CDR1 is SGHRS and CDR2 is YFSETQ in the germline V gene. The ends were cut back, 4 bases at V and 0 bases at J, with 16 bases in the middle. This CDR3 spans 16 amino acids. For the CDR3, the DNA is TGCGCCAGCAGCCAAGTTCTCGGGGGCCTGAACACTGAAGCTTTCTTT. This sequence encodes CASSQVLGGLNTEAFF. The variable domain in full, with the rest retrieved from reference TRBV5-1 and TRBJ1-1, is KAGVTQTPRYLIKTRGQQVTLSCSPISGHRSVSWYQQTPGQGLQFLFEYFSETQRNKGNFPGRFSGRQFSNSRSEMNVSTLELGDSALYLCASSQVLGGLNTEAFFGQGTRLTVV.

CDR3 in DNA: TGCGCCAGCAGCCAAGATCCCCGACAGGGAGAGCAGTACGTC. The encoded protein is CASSQDPRQGEQYV. V usage is TRBV4-1 and J usage is TRBJ2-7; 7 nucleotides match TRBD1. Germline V gives CDR1 MGHRA, CDR2 YSYEKL. This CDR3 is 14 amino acids long. J gave up 7 bases and V 0 bases, and 6 bases lay outside the gene matches.